The entry below describes one T cell receptor beta chain. A quantity of about 0.5 to 1 ug RNA underwent reverse transcription using random hexamers. One entry per CDR3 protein, called by TCRdb with MiXCR from the immunoSEQ multiplex PCR reads. The table lists a few hundred thousand distinct CDR3 sequences, around 89% of them singletons. The data are from a study of CD8 T cells in Susac syndrome. TCR beta was sequenced from blood CD8+ and CD4+ T cells. Germline lookup yields CDR1 MNHEY and CDR2 SMNVEV (reference sequence). The CDR3 covers 15 residues. Trimming left V 2 bases short and J 0 bases short, with 11 bases between.

The source of this sequence is a human donor with multiple sclerosis. The genes are TRBV27 and TRBJ2-7, with TRBD1 as a possible D gene (5 bases). The sequenced sample was CD8+ T cells from PBMCs. Here the CDR3 reads CASSLRAGFSYEQYF. CDR3 bases: TGTGCCAGCAGTTTACGGGCAGGGTTCTCCTACGAGCAGTACTTC.